Below, 3 T cell receptor beta chains from the same sample are listed, as sequenced in a study of early stage breast cancer tumors. Generated by immunoSEQ multiplex PCR, the TCRdb table keeps only in-frame clones and is missing some. The table shows 69,000 or so clones, with about 85% occurring only once. The sample comprised blood. These receptors all stem from a person aged 35 to 50 with breast cancer.

This clone is a singleton in its sample. J is TRBJ1-2 and V is TRBV19, with D uncertain. The CDR3 totals 13 residues. From germline, CDR1 is LNHDA and CDR2 SQIVND (reference sequence). V was trimmed by 2 bases and J by 6 bases, leaving 10 bases between them. The CDR3 DNA is TGTGCCAGTAGTATAAACAACGTCCATGGCTACACCTTC. Translated, it gives CASSINNVHGYTF.

This sequence joins TRBV11-1 and TRBJ2-7; D unclear. CDR1 and CDR2 (germline): SGHAT, FQDESV (reference sequence). Trimming took 4 bases from V and 0 from J, leaving 10 bases between them. The CDR3 totals 14 residues. CDR3 amino acids: CASSSEGYSYEQYF. CDR3 nucleotide sequence: TGTGCCAGCAGCTCAGAAGGATACTCCTACGAGCAGTACTTC.

The chain uses TRBV6-1 and TRBJ2-1; the D gene is possibly TRBD2 (6 bases). V lost 4 bases to trimming and J lost 1 base, with 17 bases between them. The V gene's germline CDR1 is MNHNS and CDR2 SASEGT. The length of the CDR3 is 17 residues. CDR3 DNA sequence: TGTGCCAGCAGTGCGGCCGCACTAGGAGGGTCCTACAATGAGCAGTTCTTC. This translates into CASSAAALGGSYNEQFF.